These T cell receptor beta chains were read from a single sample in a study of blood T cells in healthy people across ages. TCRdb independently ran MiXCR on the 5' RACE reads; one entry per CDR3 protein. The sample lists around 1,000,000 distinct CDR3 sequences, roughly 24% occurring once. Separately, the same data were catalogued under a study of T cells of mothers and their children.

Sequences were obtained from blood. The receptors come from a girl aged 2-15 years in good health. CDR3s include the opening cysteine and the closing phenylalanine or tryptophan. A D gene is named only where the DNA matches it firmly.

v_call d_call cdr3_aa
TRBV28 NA CASGFNSSTDTQYF
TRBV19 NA CASSIDEGADSDGYTF
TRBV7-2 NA CASSPGVGHDEQYF
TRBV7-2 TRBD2 CASSLRNSGRQGFF
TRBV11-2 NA CASSLSVNSPLHF
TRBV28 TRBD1 CASGDGTVLYEQYF
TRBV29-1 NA CSVDSGQGNTIYF
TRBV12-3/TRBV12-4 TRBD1 CASSGDWTGVLTSYEQYF
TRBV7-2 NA CASSLGVRDYEQYF
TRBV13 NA CASSPTTELNTEAFF